One sample yielded the 18 T cell receptor beta chains listed below, sequenced in a study of blood T cells in healthy people across ages. Primed by a sample-barcoded 5' primer and a J-beta primer mix, a second PCR proceeded for about 6 to 11 cycles. TCRdb re-analysed the 5' RACE reads in MiXCR, keeping a single row per CDR3 protein. This sample has over a million distinct CDR3 sequences, with around 25% found just once. A further study also used this sample, focusing on T cells of mothers and their children.

Sequencing was done on a sample of blood. The receptors were gathered from a girl aged 2-10 years in good health.

This clonotype has more than one count but fewer than ten. V is TRBV7-2 and J is TRBJ2-3, with TRBD1 matching over 8 bases. The CDR3 loop spans 14 amino acids. Germline CDR1 and CDR2: SGHTA and FQGNSA. V gave up 5 bases and J gave up 6 bases; unmatched junction bases: 7. The CDR3 region is CASSQGATSDTQYF. The CDR3, as DNA: TGTGCCAGCAGCCAGGGGGCTACTTCGGATACGCAGTATTTT.

This clonotype was counted only a few times. This rearrangement joins TRBV6-5 to TRBJ2-5; 11 bases line up with TRBD2. The CDR3 covers 15 residues. Per germline, CDR1 MNHEY and CDR2 SVGAGI. With 6 bases clipped from V and 11 bases from J, the junction kept 14 bases outside the gene matches. CDR3 loop: CASRGILAGVEEQYF. CDR3 DNA: TGTGCCAGCAGGGGTATACTAGCGGGAGTAGAAGAGCAGTACTTC.

There are many counts of this clonotype. This chain joins TRBV7-2 and TRBJ2-7; unclear D gene. Germline loops: CDR1 SGHTA, CDR2 FQGNSA. The V gene lost 5 bases and the J gene lost 9 bases, with 23 bases spanning the gap. The CDR3 is 15 residues long. This chain's CDR3 is CASSPPEREASAQYF. Here the CDR3 DNA reads TGTGCCAGCAGCCCCCCAGAAAGGGAAGCAAGCGCGCAGTACTTC.

The rearrangement links TRBV11-2 to TRBJ2-5; D is undetermined. Germline CDR1 reads SGHAT; CDR2 reads FQNNGV. This CDR3 spans 14 amino acids. V lost 4 bases and J lost 4, with 13 bases in between. The CDR3 DNA reads TGTGCCAGCAGCTCGGTCTTTCTACGAGAGACCCAGTACTTC. Encoded protein: CASSSVFLRETQYF.

V gene TRBV12-3 or TRBV12-4 combines with J gene TRBJ2-2; tentatively, D is TRBD1 or TRBD2 (5 bases each). Trimming took off 7 bases at V and 6 bases at J, with 36 bases between the two ends. The CDR3 totals 21 residues. In DNA, the CDR3 is TGTGCCAGCATCTACCCGGGACGGCAGTTCCCTGGGGGTCAGGTAGCCGGGGAGCTGTTTTTT. It translates to CASIYPGRQFPGGQVAGELFF.

Here the CDR3 DNA reads TGCAGTGCTAGGGTCTACACTGAAGCTTTCTTT. It encodes CSARVYTEAFF. V usage is TRBV20-1 and J usage is TRBJ1-1; D ambiguous. V was shortened by 3 bases and J by 3 bases, with 5 bases between the two germline ends. The CDR3 sequence is 11 residues long. The germline CDR1 and CDR2 sequences are DFQATT and SNEGSKA (reference sequence).

The chain has TRBV9 and TRBJ2-3; TRBD2 matches 10 bases. J gave up 8 bases and V 4 bases, and 16 bases lay outside the gene matches. CDR1 SGDLS and CDR2 YYNGEE come from the germline V gene. CDR3 length equals 17 residues. For the CDR3, the DNA is TGTGCCAGCAGCTCCCGAGGTAGCGGGGGGCCTAGTGCTACGCAGTATTTT. Its protein product is CASSSRGSGGPSATQYF.

The chain's CDR3 is CSVFPRGTSGRLSDTQYF. Written as DNA, the CDR3 is TGCAGCGTTTTCCCGAGGGGGACTAGCGGGAGGCTATCAGATACGCAGTATTTT. V and J are TRBV29-1 and TRBJ2-3; 15 bases line up with TRBD2. Germline-derived CDR1 and CDR2 are SQVTM and ANQGSEA. The CDR3 is 18 amino acids. Germline trimming cut 5 bases from V and 4 bases from J; bases unmatched to any gene: 13.

The chain combines TRBV6-1 with TRBJ1-1; D gene uncertain. Between the trimmed V and J ends, which lost 6 bases and 0 bases, there was a span of 17 bases. CDR1 and CDR2 from the germline V gene are MNHNS and SASEGT. The CDR3 is 16 residues long. CDR3 sequence: CASRLTWTVMNTEAFF. As DNA, the CDR3 is TGTGCCAGCAGGCTTACATGGACGGTCATGAACACTGAAGCTTTCTTT.

The gene calls are TRBV20-1 and TRBJ2-7; tentatively, D is TRBD1 (6 bases). The germline gives CDR1 DFQATT, CDR2 SNEGSKA (reference sequence). The V and J ends lost 3 bases and 2 bases respectively, with 11 bases between them. The CDR3 is 13 residues long. CDR3 residues: CSARGDTTYEQYF. The DNA for the CDR3 is TGCAGTGCTAGGGGGGACACTACCTACGAGCAGTACTTC.

This chain uses TRBV12-3 or TRBV12-4 with TRBJ1-4, with D possibly matching TRBD1 (6 bases). The CDR3 contains 15 residues. The V gene lost 3 bases and the J gene lost 8 bases, with 16 bases spanning the gap. The CDR3 nucleotides are TGTGCCAGCAGTTTCTGGGGGCAGATTAGCGAAAAACTGTTTTTT. Translating gives CASSFWGQISEKLFF.

This clonotype was recorded a few times. The chain recombines TRBV7-3 with TRBJ2-5; TRBD1 matches at 11 bases. The better agreement between TRBJ2-7 and the DNA end casts doubt on the J call. CDR1 and CDR2 (germline): SGHTA, FQGTGA. The CDR3 runs 15 residues. The chain's CDR3 is CASSHHGTGGYEQYF. CDR3 coding DNA: TGTGCCAGCAGCCACCACGGGACAGGGGGCTACGAGCAGTACTTC.

This clonotype was observed a few times. The chain has TRBV28 and TRBJ2-1, with 10 bases that match TRBD2. The CDR3 consists of 14 residues. With V trimmed by 5 bases and J by 9 bases, 7 bases remained unmatched. Germline V gene lookup returns CDR1 MDHEN and CDR2 SYDVKM. CDR3 in DNA: TGTGCCAGCAGTCAGCGGGAGGGTCCAGGTGAGCAGTTCTTC. It translates to CASSQREGPGEQFF.

The V call is TRBV24-1, the J call TRBJ2-7; unclear D gene. Germline V gives CDR1 KGHDR, CDR2 SFDVKD. V lost 5 bases to trimming and J lost 3 bases, with 16 bases between them. The CDR3 totals 15 residues. For the CDR3, the DNA is TGTGCCACCAGTGCTTCGCAGGATTCCCACTACGAGCAGTACTTC. Translated: CATSASQDSHYEQYF.

CDR3 DNA sequence: TGTGCCAGCAGCTCAAGGACTAGCGCCGTAGATGAGCAGTTCTTC. Residues: CASSSRTSAVDEQFF. The chain combines TRBV7-8 with TRBJ2-5; 9 bases match TRBD2. Judging by the DNA end, TRBJ2-1 fits better; the J call may be wrong. Germline loops: CDR1 SGHVS, CDR2 FQNEAQ. The CDR3 spans 15 residues.

In its sample, this clonotype was seen a few times. This chain links TRBV5-5 with TRBJ2-1; 8 nucleotides align to TRBD1. The better agreement between TRBJ2-7 and the DNA end casts doubt on the J call. Germline V gene data show CDR1 as SGHKS and CDR2 as YYEKEE (reference sequence). The CDR3 extends over 16 amino acids. Here the CDR3 DNA reads TGTGCCAGCAGCCGCATGGGACAGGCGACAGCCTACGAGCAGTACTTC. This sequence encodes CASSRMGQATAYEQYF.

This clonotype occurred a few times. J is TRBJ2-1 and V is TRBV6-1, with a weak D call TRBD2 (6 bases). Per the germline V gene, CDR1 is MNHNS and CDR2 is SASEGT. V was pared by 8 bases and J by 0 bases, with 17 bases between. This CDR3 has 16 residues. CDR3 region: CASGRISLSSYNEQFF. The CDR3 nucleotides are TGTGCCAGCGGGAGGATAAGCCTCAGCTCCTACAATGAGCAGTTCTTC.

The CDR3 region is CASTGRLGQSYEQYF. CDR3 DNA sequence: TGTGCCAGCACCGGCCGGTTGGGGCAGTCCTACGAGCAGTACTTC. The V gene is TRBV21-1, the J gene TRBJ2-1; TRBD1 was called by the table and not checked on the DNA. Judging by the DNA end, TRBJ2-7 fits better; the J call may be wrong. TRBV21-1 is described as a pseudogene. The CDR3 loop spans 15 amino acids.